The rows below give T cell receptor beta chains drawn from one sample of a study of shared clonotypes between healthy human individuals. Method: immunoSEQ multiplex PCR; TCRdb's copy keeps in-frame clones and lacks some. Among 2 million to 3 million clones listed, about 92% were seen once. What was sequenced was naive CD4+ T cells sorted from blood. The receptors were sampled from a man between 18 and 29 years old in good health. Each CDR3 is given with its conserved first and last residue. The D gene is left open where the match is weak. Clone size is given for some rows only: seen once, a few or many times, or a class if the clone is expanded.

CASSLGTENYGYTF | TGTGCCAGCAGCTTGGGGACGGAAAACTATGGCTACACCTTC | . | . | TRBJ1-2 | TRBV7-2
CASSVTSTNEKLFF | TGTGCCAGCAGCGTCACATCAACTAATGAAAAACTGTTTTTT | . | . | TRBJ1-4 | TRBV9
CSVGGAGQPQHF | TGCAGCGTTGGGGGGGCCGGGCAGCCCCAGCATTTT | . | . | TRBJ1-5 | TRBV29-1
CASSPPVLRDTQYF | TGCGCCAGCAGCCCACCGGTCCTTCGGGATACGCAGTATTTT | . | . | TRBJ2-3 | TRBV5-1
CASSLNQASYNSPLHF | TGTGCCAGCAGCTTAAATCAGGCCTCCTATAATTCACCCCTCCACTTT | . | . | TRBJ1-6 | TRBV7-9
CASSLVPGTSVIEQFF | TGTGCCAGCAGTTTGGTCCCCGGGACTAGCGTTATCGAGCAGTTCTTC | TRBD2 | . | TRBJ2-1 | TRBV7-6
CASGLVTGLAGQETQYF | TGTGCTAGTGGTTTGGTAACGGGACTAGCGGGGCAAGAGACCCAGTACTTC | TRBD2 | . | TRBJ2-5 | TRBV12-5
CASSPDVSEAFF | TGTGCCAGCTCACCAGATGTGAGTGAAGCTTTCTTT | . | . | TRBJ1-1 | TRBV18
CASSGASPGNTEAFF | TGCGCCAGCAGCGGAGCAAGTCCCGGGAACACTGAAGCTTTCTTT | . | . | TRBJ1-1 | TRBV5-1
CASSQDRGVMNTEAFF | TGTGCCAGCTCACAAGACAGGGGGGTCATGAACACTGAAGCTTTCTTT | TRBD1 | . | TRBJ1-1 | TRBV18
CASSLVAGKGRQETQYF | TGTGCCAGCAGCTTAGTAGCCGGTAAGGGGCGGCAAGAGACCCAGTACTTC | . | . | TRBJ2-5 | TRBV7-2
CASSRRGGLYNEQFF | TGTGCCAGCAGTCGGCGCGGGGGCCTTTACAATGAGCAGTTCTTC | . | once | TRBJ2-1 | TRBV7-3
CASSLGAGSGELFF | TGTGCCAGCAGCTTAGGGGCGGGTTCCGGGGAGCTGTTTTTT | . | . | TRBJ2-2 | TRBV7-2
CATVSGGGSYNEQFF | TGTGCCACCGTTAGCGGGGGGGGTTCCTACAATGAGCAGTTCTTC | TRBD2 | . | TRBJ2-1 | TRBV2
CASSILGQPQTHEQYF | TGTGCCAGTAGTATTTTGGGACAACCACAAACACACGAGCAGTACTTC | . | . | TRBJ2-7 | TRBV19
CASSYSTGEQYF | TGTGCCAGCAGTTACTCGACGGGCGAGCAGTACTTC | . | . | TRBJ2-7 | TRBV6-5
CASSKGQGAHYEQYF | TGTGCCAGCAGTAAAGGACAGGGGGCGCATTACGAGCAGTACTTC | TRBD1 | . | TRBJ2-7 | TRBV25-1
CASTGTGVILNNEQFF | TGTGCCAGCACCGGGACAGGGGTCATTCTGAACAATGAGCAGTTCTTC | TRBD1 | . | TRBJ2-1 | TRBV25-1
CASSPLAPRNEKLFF | TGTGCCAGCAGTCCTTTAGCGCCGAGGAATGAAAAACTGTTTTTT | . | . | TRBJ1-4 | TRBV6-5
CASSLWGLAGGLGQYF | TGTGCCAGCAGCTTATGGGGGCTAGCGGGAGGGCTCGGGCAGTACTTC | TRBD2 | . | TRBJ2-7 | TRBV7-2
CASSPGLAGYNEQFF | TGCGCCAGCAGCCCGGGACTAGCGGGATACAATGAGCAGTTCTTC | TRBD2 | . | TRBJ2-1 | TRBV4-1
CASRPRTSASGANVLTF | TGTGCCAGCAGACCCCGGACTAGCGCTTCTGGGGCCAACGTCCTGACTTTC | TRBD2 | . | TRBJ2-6 | TRBV7-9
CASRFSPSSGQETQYF | TGCGCCAGCAGGTTCTCTCCTAGTAGCGGTCAAGAGACCCAGTACTTC | . | . | TRBJ2-5 | TRBV5-1
CASSGLAASTDTQYF | TGTGCCAGCAGCGGGTTAGCGGCGAGCACAGATACGCAGTATTTT | . | . | TRBJ2-3 | TRBV9
CASSVTDTQYF | TGTGCCAGCAGTGTTACAGATACGCAGTATTTT | . | . | TRBJ2-3 | TRBV6-1
CAISEFGPGIGTDTQYF | TGTGCCATCAGTGAGTTCGGCCCGGGGATCGGGACAGATACGCAGTATTTT | . | . | TRBJ2-3 | TRBV10-3
CASLRYTTSGGTDTQYF | TGTGCCAGTCTCCGGTATACAACTAGCGGGGGTACAGATACGCAGTATTTT | TRBD2 | . | TRBJ2-3 | TRBV28
CASSHAEGPRGDTQYF | TGTGCCAGCAGCCACGCGGAGGGCCCCAGGGGAGATACGCAGTATTTT | . | once | TRBJ2-3 | TRBV4-2
CASSLVGGSGNTIYF | TGTGCCAGCAGCTTAGTCGGGGGCTCTGGAAACACCATATATTTT | . | . | TRBJ1-3 | TRBV11-2
CAISVGSRAGYTF | TGTGCCATCAGTGTAGGGAGCCGAGCTGGCTACACCTTC | . | . | TRBJ1-2 | TRBV10-3
CATQYGGQETQYF | TGTGCCACCCAATACGGGGGGCAAGAGACCCAGTACTTC | TRBD2 | . | TRBJ2-5 | TRBV10-3
CASSSSAPGDEQYF | TGTGCCAGCAGCTCCTCAGCTCCCGGGGACGAGCAGTACTTC | . | . | TRBJ2-7 | TRBV7-2
CASSLSLPRVYEQYF | TGTGCCAGCAGCTTGTCACTTCCTAGGGTCTACGAGCAGTACTTC | . | . | TRBJ2-7 | TRBV5-5
CASSFTTGTSGNTIYF | TGCGCCAGCAGCTTTACGACAGGGACCTCTGGAAACACCATATATTTT | TRBD1 | . | TRBJ1-3 | TRBV5-1
CASSPRTGGYGYTF | TGTGCCAGCAGTCCCAGGACAGGGGGGTATGGCTACACCTTC | TRBD1 | . | TRBJ1-2 | TRBV28
CASSPTGPLIRNYGYTF | TGTGCCAGCTCACCAACAGGGCCCCTTATTCGAAACTATGGCTACACCTTC | . | . | TRBJ1-2 | TRBV18
CASSLGASGAYEQYF | TGCGCCAGCAGCTTGGGGGCTAGCGGGGCCTACGAGCAGTACTTC | TRBD2 | . | TRBJ2-7 | TRBV5-1
CASSLAWGDEQYF | TGTGCCAGCAGCTTAGCGTGGGGTGACGAGCAGTACTTC | . | few | TRBJ2-7 | TRBV7-2
CASSPAVGAHSGNTIYF | TGTGCCAGCTCACCAGCGGTGGGGGCGCACTCTGGAAACACCATATATTTT | . | . | TRBJ1-3 | TRBV18
CASSLSQGLGQLFF | TGTGCCAGTAGTCTGTCGCAGGGCCTTGGCCAACTGTTTTTT | . | . | TRBJ1-4 | TRBV19
CASSAGQGRSNEKLFF | TGCGCCAGCAGCGCCGGACAGGGACGGTCAAATGAAAAACTGTTTTTT | TRBD1 | . | TRBJ1-4 | TRBV5-1
CASSLEVTSVASVATQYF | TGCGCCAGCAGCTTGGAGGTGACTAGCGTAGCTAGCGTGGCTACGCAGTATTTT | TRBD2 | . | TRBJ2-3 | TRBV5-1
CASAPSSGTDTQYF | TGCGCCAGCGCCCCGTCCAGCGGCACAGATACGCAGTATTTT | . | . | TRBJ2-3 | TRBV10-1
CSVAGTALVGYTF | TGCAGCGTAGCCGGGACAGCCCTCGTCGGCTACACCTTC | TRBD1 | . | TRBJ1-2 | TRBV29-1
CASRSGNRGSYNSPLHF | TGCGCCAGCAGAAGTGGGAACCGAGGCTCCTATAATTCACCCCTCCACTTT | . | . | TRBJ1-6 | TRBV5-1
CASSLDSSGGNQPQHF | TGTGCCAGCAGCTTGGACAGCTCAGGAGGCAATCAGCCCCAGCATTTT | . | once | TRBJ1-5 | TRBV5-5
CASSLSTGLNTEAFF | TGTGCCAGCAGCTTGTCTACAGGGTTGAACACTGAAGCTTTCTTT | . | few | TRBJ1-1 | TRBV7-2
CAHSGGASSYNEQFF | TGTGCCCACTCCGGAGGCGCGAGCTCCTACAATGAGCAGTTCTTC | . | . | TRBJ2-1 | TRBV7-2
CASSRRGGQGETAGNTIYF | TGTGCCAGCAGCCGCCGGGGCGGGCAGGGAGAAACCGCTGGAAACACCATATATTTT | . | . | TRBJ1-3 | TRBV11-2
CASFQNTGELFF | TGTGCCAGTTTCCAAAACACCGGGGAGCTGTTTTTT | . | . | TRBJ2-2 | TRBV28
CASSLATDTQYF | TGTGCCAGCAGCTTAGCGACAGATACGCAGTATTTT | . | . | TRBJ2-3 | TRBV7-9
CASSLRYFSGTGTYPANTGELFF | TGTGCCAGCAGCTTAAGATATTTCTCCGGGACAGGGACCTACCCAGCGAACACCGGGGAGCTGTTTTTT | TRBD1 | . | TRBJ2-2 | TRBV7-3
CASSVGGTGNTIYF | TGTGCCAGCAGCGTAGGGGGGACTGGAAACACCATATATTTT | . | . | TRBJ1-3 | TRBV9
CASRHPRGQYF | TGTGCCAGTCGACACCCCAGGGGGCAGTACTTC | . | few | TRBJ2-7 | TRBV27
CASSIAPDRTQYF | TGTGCCAGTAGTATAGCCCCGGACCGAACTCAGTACTTC | . | . | TRBJ2-5 | TRBV19
CASSPNRGNTGELFF | TGTGCCAGCTCACCGAACAGGGGGAACACCGGGGAGCTGTTTTTT | TRBD1 | . | TRBJ2-2 | TRBV18
CASSWGTQSYNEQFF | TGTGCCAGCAGTTGGGGGACCCAATCCTACAATGAGCAGTTCTTC | . | . | TRBJ2-1 | TRBV2
CASSLNRTSGRRTGELFF | TGTGCCAGCAGCTTAAATCGGACTAGCGGGAGGAGGACCGGGGAGCTGTTTTTT | TRBD2 | . | TRBJ2-2 | TRBV11-2
CASSLQGAQFF | TGCGCCAGCAGCTTACAGGGGGCACAGTTCTTC | TRBD1 | . | TRBJ2-1 | TRBV5-1
CASGASNSPLHF | TGTGCCAGCGGTGCCTCTAATTCACCCCTCCACTTT | . | . | TRBJ1-6 | TRBV7-9